Many counts were recorded for the clone carrying this T cell receptor beta chain. This record comes from a study of neurological immune-mediated disorders. Looked up from germline, CDR1 is SGHTA and CDR2 is FQGNSA. The CDR3 runs 13 residues. V was pared by 5 bases and J by 4 bases, with 10 bases between. TCRdb re-called the 5' RACE reads through MiXCR, storing one row per CDR3 protein. This repertoire shows 20,000 or so distinct CDR3 sequences, around 14% found once; its top ten account for 15%. What was sequenced was PBMCs. This clonotype originated in a female donor with HTLV-1-associated myelopathy (HAM/TSP). The V call is TRBV7-2, the J call TRBJ2-3; TRBD2 might be the D (5 bases). CDR3 DNA: TGTGCCAGCAGCCGGGTGGGAGCAGATACGCAGTATTTT. It codes for CASSRVGADTQYF.